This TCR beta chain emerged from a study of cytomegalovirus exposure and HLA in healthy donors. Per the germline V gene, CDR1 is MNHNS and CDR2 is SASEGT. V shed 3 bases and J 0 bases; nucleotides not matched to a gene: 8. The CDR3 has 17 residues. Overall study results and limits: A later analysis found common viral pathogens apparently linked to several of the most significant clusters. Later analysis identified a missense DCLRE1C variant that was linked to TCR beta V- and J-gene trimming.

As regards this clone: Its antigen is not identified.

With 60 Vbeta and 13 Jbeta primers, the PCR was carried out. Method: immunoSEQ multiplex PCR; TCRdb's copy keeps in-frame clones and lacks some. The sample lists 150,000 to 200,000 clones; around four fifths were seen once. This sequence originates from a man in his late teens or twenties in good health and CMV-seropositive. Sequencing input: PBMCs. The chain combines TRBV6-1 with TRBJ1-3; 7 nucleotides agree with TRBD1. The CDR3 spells CASSDFTGEISGNTIYF. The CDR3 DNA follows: TGTGCCAGCAGTGATTTTACAGGGGAGATCTCTGGAAACACCATATATTTT.